Listed below are T cell receptor beta chains from one sample, sequenced in a study of STAT5B mutations in CD4+ large granular lymphocyte leukemia. Assay: immunoSEQ multiplex PCR; the TCRdb copy retains only in-frame clones and omits some. This sample carries roughly 32,000 clones, about 88% of them seen once, and the ten largest clones take roughly 0.38%. Sequences were obtained from CD4+ T cells from blood buffy coats. These receptors were taken from a human donor in good health. CDR3s include the opening cysteine and the closing phenylalanine or tryptophan. Fields, in order: clone size, CDR3 length, V gene, D gene, J gene, CDR3 DNA, CDR3 protein. D genes are given only for firm matches. Clone size is shown for a subset of rows, as once, few, many or a class of expanded clone.

>NA|11|TRBV28|NA|TRBJ1-1
TGTGCCAGCAGTTTACTCTCTGAAGCTTTCTTT
CASSLLSEAFF
>NA|11|TRBV19|NA|TRBJ2-5
TGTGCCAGTAGTATGAGGGAGACCCAGTACTTC
CASSMRETQYF
>NA|13|TRBV9|NA|TRBJ2-7
TGTGCCAGCAGCGGTGCGAGCTCCTACGAGCAGTACTTC
CASSGASSYEQYF
>NA|16|TRBV11-2|NA|TRBJ1-3
TGTGCCAGCAGCTTAGTTAGGCGGCCCTCTGGAAACACCATATATTTT
CASSLVRRPSGNTIYF
>NA|15|TRBV5-1|TRBD2|TRBJ2-7
TGCGCCAGCAGCTTAGGCGGGAGTACCTCCTACGAGCAGTACTTC
CASSLGGSTSYEQYF
>NA|14|TRBV7-9|NA|TRBJ2-5
TGTGCCAGCAGCTGGAAACAAGAAGGGGGGACCCAGTACTTC
CASSWKQEGGTQYF
>NA|15|TRBV5-1|NA|TRBJ2-3
TGCGCCAGCAGCTTGGCGGGACCAAGCACAGATACGCAGTATTTT
CASSLAGPSTDTQYF
>NA|13|TRBV2|TRBD1|TRBJ1-1
TGTGCCAGCAGGAGGGGACAGAAGACTGAAGCTTTCTTT
CASRRGQKTEAFF
>NA|11|TRBV6-1|NA|TRBJ1-5
TGTGCCAGCAACCGGGAACAGCCCCAGCATTTT
CASNREQPQHF
>few|13|TRBV10-1|TRBD1|TRBJ2-3
TGCGCCAGCAGTGCGACAGGGGCAAATACGCAGTATTTT
CASSATGANTQYF
>NA|13|TRBV25-1|NA|TRBJ2-7
TGTGCCAGCAGTGCGACAGCTACCTACGAGCAGTACTTC
CASSATATYEQYF
>NA|16|TRBV19|NA|TRBJ2-1
TGTGCCAGTAGTAGGTGGACGTTGGGGGCTTACAATGAGCAGTTCTTC
CASSRWTLGAYNEQFF
>NA|16|TRBV5-4|NA|TRBJ2-2
TGTGCCAGCAGCTTGAGTGGAGGGGCTAACACCGGGGAGCTGTTTTTT
CASSLSGGANTGELFF
>NA|13|TRBV19|TRBD2|TRBJ2-1
TGTGCCAGTAGTATAAAAATTGGGGAGGGGCAGTTCTTC
CASSIKIGEGQFF